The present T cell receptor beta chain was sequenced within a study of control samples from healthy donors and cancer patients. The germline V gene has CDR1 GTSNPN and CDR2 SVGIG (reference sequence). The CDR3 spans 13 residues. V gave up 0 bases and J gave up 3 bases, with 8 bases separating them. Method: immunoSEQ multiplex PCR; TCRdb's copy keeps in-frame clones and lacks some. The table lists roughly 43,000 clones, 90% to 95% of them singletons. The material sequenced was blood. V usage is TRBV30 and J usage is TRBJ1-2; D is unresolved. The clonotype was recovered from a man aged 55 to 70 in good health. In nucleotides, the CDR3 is TGTGCCTGGAGTGTCTCTGGGGACTATGGCTACACCTTC. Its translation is CAWSVSGDYGYTF.